The 7 T cell receptor beta chains reported below all come from one sample, sequenced in a study of regulatory T cells in long-lasting Graves disease. Time point defined: newly diagnosed GD, antithyroid drugs for less than 3 months. PBMC RNA served as the TCR library source. CDR3-region Arm-PCR and iRepertoire HTBI primers produced the TCR beta libraries. TCRdb itself ran the multiplex PCR reads through MiXCR, one entry per CDR3 protein. Among some 240,000 distinct CDR3 sequences listed, roughly 19% were seen once. The data also belong to a second study, concerning T cells in Graves' hyperthyroidism and ophthalmopathy.

Here the sequenced sample was peripheral blood mononuclear cells (PBMCs), taken at new diagnosis, from a patient treated with antithyroid drugs. The source is a woman aged 25-40 years with Graves disease.

There are many counts of this clonotype. The CDR3 region has the DNA TGTGCCAGCAGTGGCCAACAGGGAAGTCAGCCCCAGCATTTT. It yields the protein CASSGQQGSQPQHF. This sequence joins TRBV6-2 or TRBV6-3 and TRBJ1-5; D is perhaps TRBD1 (6 bases). The CDR3 runs to 14 residues. Trimming removed 5 bases from V and 6 bases from J, with 14 bases in between. Germline-derived CDR1 and CDR2 are MNHEY and SVGEGT.

This clonotype was seen at least ten times. This rearrangement joins TRBV29-1 to TRBJ2-4, with 7 bases lining up with TRBD2. V lost 8 bases and J lost 3; bases outside the gene matches: 10. From germline, CDR1 is SQVTM and CDR2 ANQGSEA. There are 14 residues in the CDR3. The CDR3 coding sequence is TGCAGCTCAAGAAGCGGGGAAGGCAAAAACATTCAGTACTTC. As protein: CSSRSGEGKNIQYF.

This clonotype came up many times. This chain links TRBV2 with TRBJ1-1; 8 bases match TRBD1. The CDR3 is made up of 15 amino acids. CDR1 and CDR2 from the germline V gene are SNHLY and FYNNEI. Trimming removed 9 bases from V and 2 bases from J; junction bases left unmatched: 11. Written as DNA, the CDR3 is TGTGCCAGGACCAGGGGGACAGGAATCAACACTGAAGCTTTCTTT. Its protein is CARTRGTGINTEAFF.

J is TRBJ1-2 and V is TRBV10-2; D call uncertain. Germline lookup yields CDR1 WSHSY and CDR2 SAAADI. Trimming removed 3 bases at V and 3 bases at J, with 17 bases between. The CDR3 runs to 16 residues. CDR3 loop: CASSEQILQTYYGYTF. CDR3 nucleotide sequence: TGCGCCAGCAGTGAACAGATCTTACAGACATACTATGGCTACACCTTC.

This clonotype was counted ten times or more. The chain recombines TRBV6-5 with TRBJ1-1; tentative D call: TRBD1 (6 bases). With 3 bases removed from V and 3 bases from J, the gap between germline ends came to 14 bases. CDR3 length: 15 amino acids. Per germline, CDR1 MNHEY and CDR2 SVGAGI. CDR3 residues: CASSYGGTAYTEAFF. The CDR3 nucleotides are TGTGCCAGCAGTTATGGGGGCACGGCCTACACTGAAGCTTTCTTT.

This clonotype was found many times. The chain links TRBV9 to TRBJ2-3; TRBD2 matches 7 bases. V was pared by 4 bases and J by 0 bases, with 8 bases of the junction left unmatched. The CDR3 has 16 amino acids. Germline V lookup: CDR1 SGDLS, CDR2 YYNGEE. The CDR3 loop reads CASSPRDSGSTDTQYF. CDR3 coding DNA: TGTGCCAGCAGCCCCCGGGATAGCGGGAGCACAGATACGCAGTATTTT.

This clonotype was seen ten or more times. This chain joins TRBV7-9 and TRBJ1-5; 7 positions agree with TRBD1. CDR3 length equals 14 residues. The V and J ends lost 5 bases and 9 bases, in that order; junction bases with no gene match: 10. In germline, CDR1 is SEHNR, CDR2 FQNEAQ (reference sequence). The DNA for the CDR3 is TGTGCCAGCAGCGCATCAAACGACAGGGCGCCCCAGCATTTT. Translated: CASSASNDRAPQHF.